The present entry profiles one TCR beta chain with its context. Germline V gene lookup returns CDR1 SGHAT and CDR2 FQNNGV. There are 18 residues in the CDR3. The ends were cut back, 2 bases at V and 0 bases at J, with 14 bases in the middle. The entry originates in a study of blood T cell repertoires in COVID-19. About the study: Sites in the United States, Italy and Spain provided acute and convalescent COVID-19 samples. PBMCs, B-cell-depleted T cells, or T cells provided the cDNA or gDNA that made up the material.

The assay was immunoSEQ multiplex PCR, and TCRdb's table has in-frame clones only and misses some. Of under 70,000 clones listed, approximately 79% were seen once; the top ten hold 20%. The sequence derives from an elderly woman with active or convalescent COVID-19. V and J are TRBV11-2 and TRBJ1-6; TRBD1 might be the D (5 bases). The source material was peripheral blood. The CDR3 nucleotides read TGTGCCAGCAGCTTAAGGGCAGGGAGGAACTCCTATAATTCACCCCTCCACTTT. This codes for CASSLRAGRNSYNSPLHF.